This T cell receptor beta chain originates from a study of identical twins (TCRdb year 2016). Context from the whole study: To test whether fetal clonotypes persist, the study used deep sequencing on TCR alpha and beta repertoires from monozygotic twins, unrelated adults of various ages, and cord blood. To rule out contamination, the twin experiments were replicated at different times with different library preparation protocols. Overall results and qualifications from the work: Invariant T cells such as MAIT and iNKT could partly confound zero-insertion analyses, though diverse VJ usage argued against this for most clonotypes. The excess sharing between twins in beta out-of-frame sequences was weaker because fewer shared sequences reduced the signal-to-noise ratio. In monozygotic twins, out-of-frame TCR alpha sharing was systematically underestimated by recombination models, although the models agreed with sharing between unrelated individuals. Compared with coincidental sharing between unrelated individuals, out-of-frame TCR alpha sequences shared between twins had an excess of sequences with low generation probability. Fewer insertions were carried by abundant cord blood beta clonotypes, a similar but weaker trend appeared in young adult naive repertoires, and no such trend appeared in memory repertoires. Because the same donors could not be followed over many years, conclusions were based on cross-sectional statistical analysis.

The germline V gene (reference sequence) specifies LNHNV as CDR1 and YYDKDF as CDR2. There are 15 amino acids in the CDR3, from cysteine to phenylalanine inclusive. Only the CDR3 part of the read is kept: 45 bases, read in frame from the first base. V drops 5 bases and J drops 2 bases, leaving 14 bases in between. Every donor in the study was a healthy Caucasian. The twin cohort comprised three pairs of female monozygotic twins, all aged about 18 to 30 years. The RNA used for TCR libraries was isolated from peripheral blood mononuclear cells. A word on this clonotype: Its antigen remains unidentified. Base qualities are not recorded, but no much larger clone differs from it by a single base.

Library preparation was by 5' RACE. TCRdb records Illumina HiSeq 2000 as the sequencer. A universal primer binding site was added through template switching, and the final cDNA carried a unique molecular identifier so that TCR cDNA molecules could be counted accurately. Specific primers in the conserved constant-segment region were used to synthesize first-strand cDNA for the TCR alpha and beta chains. To control for contamination, each cDNA library was double barcoded with a SMART-Mk sample barcode plus Illumina barcodes. TruSeq adapter sequences, together with Illumina sample barcodes, were added in two successive PCR steps. The Illumina HiSeq platform was used with custom primers to sequence TCR alpha and beta cDNA libraries. The authors processed their data as follows. MiGEC was used to process raw reads and extract unique molecular identifiers, and MiXCR was used to find CDR3 positions. Recombination models were inferred per individual with the repgenHMM and IGoR tools using an EM algorithm. The analysis of shared clonotypes was done with the tcR package in R, with sharing normalized by the product of cloneset sizes. To study raw recombination free of thymic and clonal selection effects, out-of-frame nonproductive sequences were analyzed. TCRdb applied fastp at Q25 and MiXCR to the public reads, then kept only in-frame beta chains. Identical CDR3 protein sequences are pooled into one entry, listed with their most common genes and DNA. V and J calls and clone size were set by TCRdb, not the authors. This sample gives 600,000 to 850,000 distinct CDR3 sequences in total; 15% to 20% of them show up just once. The ten largest account for approximately 14% of the sample.

These records were also assigned to another study, of T cells expressing NK-cell markers. The second study's paper adds: Three sorted T-cell subsets (CD3+CD56+NKG2C+, CD3+CD56+NKG2C- and CD3+CD56-NKG2C+) from several donors had their TCR beta-chain repertoires profiled. Of the eight sequenced donors, seven were found to be HCMV-seropositive and one was found to be HCMV-seronegative. To restrict sorting to alphabetaTCR-expressing T cells, an anti-gammadeltaTCR antibody was added in several experiments. In more than 5 donors, the dominant CD3+CD56+NKG2C+ clonotypes ranked among the top 10 CD8+ clonotypes, making up roughly 1.0-7.0% of CD8+ T cells. Those dominant clonotypes were again the most abundant among CD3+CD56-NKG2C+ cells in a handful of donors, at roughly 28.3-60.1%. It remained unclear whether the expanded NKG2C-expressing T cell clones were specific for HCMV antigens. The eight sequenced donors were randomly selected healthy volunteers, three men and five women. A commercial ELISA kit detecting HCMV-specific IgG in serum was used to determine HCMV serostatus. For over five donors, unsorted PBMC were also used to sequence bulk peripheral blood T-cell repertoires. MIGEC handled demultiplexing of the reads and grouping by UMI, while MiTCR was used to assemble and quantify clonotypes. Only TCR cDNA sequences supported by at least two reads were kept to exclude erroneous sequences. Downstream repertoire analysis used the tcR package, and clonotypes were matched across fractions by CDR3 nucleotide sequence plus V segment. VDJmatch was used to annotate antigen specificity against VDJdb, with one amino acid substitution allowed in CDR3.

The sample consisted of PBMCs. The V gene is TRBV15 and the J gene is TRBJ2-3; a weak D assignment points to TRBD1 (5 bases agree). This sequence was found in a woman aged 18-35 years in good health. The nucleotide sequence is TGTGCCACCAGCCTACGTAGGGGATCCACAGATACGCAGTATTTT. This codes for CATSLRRGSTDTQYF.